This is a list of T cell receptor beta chains from one sample in a study of blood T cell repertoires in COVID-19. The data were produced by immunoSEQ multiplex PCR, yet TCRdb's version contains in-frame clones alone and is incomplete. The data contain 45,000 to 65,000 clones, 87% of them seen just once; the ten biggest clones take up about 9.4%. Sequenced input: peripheral blood. The receptors come from a human donor with acute or convalescent COVID-19. The donor label of this sample is uncertain. CDR3s include the opening cysteine and the closing phenylalanine or tryptophan. The D gene is left open where the match is weak. A row's size may be missing; if present it is once, few, many or a size class.

abundance | j_gene | d_gene | v_gene | CDR3nt | CDR3aa
- | TRBJ2-2 | - | TRBV7-3 | TGTGCCAGCAGCCCGGGACACCGAACGAACACCGGGGAGCTGTTTTTT | CASSPGHRTNTGELFF
- | TRBJ1-1 | TRBD1 | TRBV3-1/TRBV3-2 | TGTGCCAGCAGCGGGACAGGGGCGACAAGTATGAACACTGAAGCTTTCTTT | CASSGTGATSMNTEAFF
- | TRBJ1-3 | - | TRBV14 | TGTGCCAGCAGCTACCCGGGGGGGGTCTCTGGAAACACCATATATTTT | CASSYPGGVSGNTIYF
- | TRBJ2-5 | - | TRBV12-3/TRBV12-4 | TGTGCCAGCAGTTTCGCAGGGAAGGAGACCCAGTACTTC | CASSFAGKETQYF
- | TRBJ2-3 | TRBD1 | TRBV6-4 | TGTGCCAGCAGTCCGGACAGGGGGTTTGGAGGCACAGATACGCAGTATTTT | CASSPDRGFGGTDTQYF
- | TRBJ1-4 | - | TRBV9 | TGTGCCAGCAGCGGTGGGGTGGCGGGTGAAAAACTGTTTTTT | CASSGGVAGEKLFF
- | TRBJ2-1 | - | TRBV18 | TGTGCCAGCTCACAAGTTGCAGGGGAGAATGAGCAGTTCTTC | CASSQVAGENEQFF
- | TRBJ2-3 | TRBD2 | TRBV5-1 | TGCGCCAGCAGTCCTTCTAGCGGAGGCACAGATACGCAGTATTTT | CASSPSSGGTDTQYF
- | TRBJ2-3 | TRBD2 | TRBV7-9 | TGTGCCAGCAGCTTTCAGCTAGCGGGGGGCACAGATACGCAGTATTTT | CASSFQLAGGTDTQYF
few | TRBJ2-1 | TRBD2 | TRBV28 | TGTGCCAGCAGTTTTGGGGGAGGGCCTGGCAATGAGCAGTTCTTC | CASSFGGGPGNEQFF
- | TRBJ2-6 | TRBD1 | TRBV6-5 | TGTGCCAGCAGTTACAGGGGGCTCTATGGGGCCAACGTCCTGACTTTC | CASSYRGLYGANVLTF
- | TRBJ1-1 | TRBD1 | TRBV28 | TGTGCCAGCAGTCCCGTAGGGACAGGGGGATCAGCTTTCTTT | CASSPVGTGGSAFF
- | TRBJ2-3 | TRBD2 | TRBV27 | TGTGCCAGCAGTCATGGGGCATTAGTGATGACTAGCGGCACAGATACGCAGTATTTT | CASSHGALVMTSGTDTQYF
few | TRBJ2-5 | - | TRBV19 | TGTGCCAGTAGTATAGCTGAGACCCAGTACTTC | CASSIAETQYF
- | TRBJ1-2 | - | TRBV19 | TGTGCCAGTAGTCCCTCGACAGCTAACTATGGCTACACCTTC | CASSPSTANYGYTF
- | TRBJ2-2 | - | TRBV5-1 | TGCGCCAGCAGCTCAGGCGGGCTCTTCACCGGGGAGCTGTTTTTT | CASSSGGLFTGELFF
- | TRBJ1-6 | - | TRBV11-1 | TGTGCCAGCAGCTTTTTCTTTGGCTCACCCCTCCACTTT | CASSFFFGSPLHF
- | TRBJ2-2 | - | TRBV25-1 | TGTGCCAGCAGTGAAGGCGCGGGGAACACCGGGGAGCTGTTTTTT | CASSEGAGNTGELFF
- | TRBJ1-6 | - | TRBV10-2 | TGCGCCAGCAGTGTAGCGGGCTATAATTCACCCCTCCACTTT | CASSVAGYNSPLHF
few | TRBJ1-1 | TRBD1 | TRBV19 | TGTGCCAGTAGTCCCCTCCCGGGACAGGGGTCAACTGAAGCTTTCTTT | CASSPLPGQGSTEAFF
- | TRBJ2-2 | - | TRBV12-5 | TGTGCTAGTGGTTTGGTGGGCAGGGAGCTGTTTTTT | CASGLVGRELFF
- | TRBJ2-2 | TRBD2 | TRBV5-5 | TGTGCCAGCAGCTCCGGAGTAAGCCTAGCGGGGTCGAACACCGGGGAGCTGTTTTTT | CASSSGVSLAGSNTGELFF
- | TRBJ2-2 | - | TRBV29-1 | TGCAGCGTTGAAAGGGGCACCGGGGAGCTGTTTTTT | CSVERGTGELFF
once | TRBJ1-1 | - | TRBV7-2 | TGTGCCAGCAGCGCCGTAACAGGGTCGGGGAACACTGAAGCTTTCTTT | CASSAVTGSGNTEAFF
- | TRBJ2-1 | TRBD2 | TRBV5-1 | TGCGCCAGCAGCTTAGGCGGGAGAGGGTACAATGAGCAGTTCTTC | CASSLGGRGYNEQFF
- | TRBJ2-3 | - | TRBV7-3 | TGTGCCAGCAGCTTAACGGCGGGCACAGATACGCAGTATTTT | CASSLTAGTDTQYF
- | TRBJ1-1 | TRBD1 | TRBV30 | TGTGCCTGCCCGGGACAGGGGATGAACACTGAAGCTTTCTTT | CACPGQGMNTEAFF
medium-sized | TRBJ2-1 | TRBD1 | TRBV2 | TGTGCCAGCAGGCGAAGGGTAGGACAGGGAAACAATGAGCAGTTCTTC | CASRRRVGQGNNEQFF
- | TRBJ2-3 | TRBD2 | TRBV9 | TGTGCCAGCAGCCCCCGTAGCGGGGGCTTGGACTCTAGCACAGATACGCAGTATTTT | CASSPRSGGLDSSTDTQYF
- | TRBJ2-5 | - | TRBV24-1 | TGTGCCACCAGTCGGGACTCTGCTAGAGAGACCCAGTACTTC | CATSRDSARETQYF
- | TRBJ1-1 | TRBD1 | TRBV28 | TGTGCCAGCAGTTTGACAGGGGCTATGAACACTGAAGCTTTCTTT | CASSLTGAMNTEAFF
- | TRBJ2-3 | - | TRBV7-8 | TGTGCCAGCAGCTTAGTATCAGGGGCAAGCACAGATACGCAGTATTTT | CASSLVSGASTDTQYF
- | TRBJ2-1 | - | TRBV6-2/TRBV6-3 | TGTGCCAGCAGTTACTCCGGGACCTACAATGAGCAGTTCTTC | CASSYSGTYNEQFF
- | TRBJ2-5 | TRBD1 | TRBV6-6 | TGTGCCAGCAGAGGACAGGGGGGAGAGACCCAGTACTTC | CASRGQGGETQYF
- | TRBJ1-3 | TRBD1 | TRBV6-5 | TGTGCCAGCAGGCCGGGACAGGGTCCCGGAAACACCATATATTTT | CASRPGQGPGNTIYF
- | TRBJ1-3 | - | TRBV24-1 | TGTGCCACCAGTGATCCCTTTAACACCATATATTTT | CATSDPFNTIYF
few | TRBJ2-5 | TRBD1 | TRBV10-3 | TGTGCCATCAGTGAGGACAGGGGGATGGCGACCCAGTACTTC | CAISEDRGMATQYF
- | TRBJ2-1 | TRBD1 | TRBV19 | TGTGCCAGTAGTCCCCGGGACAGGGGGCCTAATGAGCAGTTCTTC | CASSPRDRGPNEQFF
- | TRBJ1-2 | - | TRBV18 | TGTGCCAGCTCACCACCTCAGGGGTTCAACTATGGCTACACCTTC | CASSPPQGFNYGYTF
- | TRBJ1-5 | TRBD1 | TRBV9 | TGTGCCAGCAGCGTGTATACCGGGACAGGGGTAATTTTTCAGCCCCAGCATTTT | CASSVYTGTGVIFQPQHF
- | TRBJ2-3 | - | TRBV19 | TGTGCCAGTCAGGGACTCTCTAGCACAGATACGCAGTATTTT | CASQGLSSTDTQYF
- | TRBJ2-1 | TRBD2 | TRBV7-3 | TGTGCCAGCAGCTTAAGGCTAGCGGGAGGCGCCGGGCACAATGAGCAGTTCTTC | CASSLRLAGGAGHNEQFF
- | TRBJ1-1 | - | TRBV6-5 | TGTGCCAGCACCCGTGGGGTACAGGGTGGGACTGAAGCTTTCTTT | CASTRGVQGGTEAFF
- | TRBJ2-4 | TRBD2 | TRBV24-1 | TGTGCCACCAGGGACGGGAGGAACATTCAGTACTTC | CATRDGRNIQYF
- | TRBJ1-2 | - | TRBV19 | TGTGCTACAGGGAACTATGGCTACACCTTC | CATGNYGYTF
- | TRBJ1-3 | - | TRBV7-2 | TGTGCCAGCAGCTTGGCCGGGTCCGGAAACACCATATATTTT | CASSLAGSGNTIYF
- | TRBJ2-5 | - | TRBV28 | TGTGCCAGCAGTCTCGCCGGGATCGAGACCCAGTACTTC | CASSLAGIETQYF
- | TRBJ2-1 | - | TRBV10-3 | TGTGCCATCAGTGAGACAGGTAATGAGCAGTTCTTC | CAISETGNEQFF
- | TRBJ2-2 | - | TRBV27 | TGTGCCAGCAGAGCTACTAGCATGGCGAACACCGGGGAGCTGTTTTTT | CASRATSMANTGELFF
- | TRBJ1-1 | - | TRBV3-1/TRBV3-2 | TGTGCCAGCAGCCTACTAATCAGTTACACTGAAGCTTTCTTT | CASSLLISYTEAFF
once | TRBJ2-2 | TRBD1 | TRBV2 | TGTGCCAGCAGGGGACAGGCGTCGAACACCGGGGAGCTGTTTTTT | CASRGQASNTGELFF